One T cell receptor beta chain is described in this entry. cDNA came from around 0.54 to 1 ug RNA primed by random hexamers. The CDR3 of TCR beta was amplified by immunoSEQ multiplex PCR across 54 Vbeta and 13 Jbeta. TCRdb processed the immunoSEQ multiplex PCR reads anew with MiXCR; each CDR3 protein has one entry. The profile shows around 300,000 distinct CDR3 sequences, approximately 85% of them singletons. This entry comes from a study of CD8 T cells in Susac syndrome. The germline CDR1 and CDR2 sequences are MNHEY and SMNVEV (reference sequence). The CDR3 spans 11 residues. V lost 3 bases, J lost 5 bases, and 5 bases lay in between.

The chain has TRBV27 and TRBJ2-7; no definite D call. This clonotype was obtained from a human donor with multiple sclerosis. Sample: CD8+ T cells from PBMCs. The CDR3 DNA reads TGTGCCAGCAGTTTTGCCAACGAGCAGTACTTC. Its translation is CASSFANEQYF.